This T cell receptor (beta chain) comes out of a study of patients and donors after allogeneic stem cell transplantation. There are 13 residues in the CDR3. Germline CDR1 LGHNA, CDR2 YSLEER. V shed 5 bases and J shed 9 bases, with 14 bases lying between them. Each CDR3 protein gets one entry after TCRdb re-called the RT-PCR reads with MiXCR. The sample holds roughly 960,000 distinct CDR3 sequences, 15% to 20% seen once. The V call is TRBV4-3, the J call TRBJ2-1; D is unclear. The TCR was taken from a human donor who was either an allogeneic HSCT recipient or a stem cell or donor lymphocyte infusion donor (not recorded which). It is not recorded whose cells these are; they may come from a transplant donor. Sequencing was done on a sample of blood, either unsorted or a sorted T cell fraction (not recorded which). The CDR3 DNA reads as TGCGCCAGCAGCACATACATGGACGGTGAGCAGTTCTTC. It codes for CASSTYMDGEQFF.